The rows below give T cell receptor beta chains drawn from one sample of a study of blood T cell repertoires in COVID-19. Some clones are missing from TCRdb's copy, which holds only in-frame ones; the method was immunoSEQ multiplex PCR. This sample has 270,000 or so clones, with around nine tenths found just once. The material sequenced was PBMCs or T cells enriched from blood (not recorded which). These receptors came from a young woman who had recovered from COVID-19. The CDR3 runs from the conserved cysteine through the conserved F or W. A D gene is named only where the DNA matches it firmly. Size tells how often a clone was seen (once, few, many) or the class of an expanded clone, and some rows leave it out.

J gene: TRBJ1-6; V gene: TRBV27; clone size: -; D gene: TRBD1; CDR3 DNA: TGTGCCAGCAGTACCCTCCGGGACAGGAGAAATTCACCCCTCCACTTT; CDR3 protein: CASSTLRDRRNSPLHF
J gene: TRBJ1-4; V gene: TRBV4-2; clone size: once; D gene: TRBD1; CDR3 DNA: TGTGCCAGCAGATTAGGACAGGGGGCGAATGAAAAACTGTTTTTT; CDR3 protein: CASRLGQGANEKLFF
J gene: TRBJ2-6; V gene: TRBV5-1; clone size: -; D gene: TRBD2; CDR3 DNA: TGCGCCAGCCGAGGGTTAGCGGGGGAGAGTGGGGCCAACGTCCTGACTTTC; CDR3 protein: CASRGLAGESGANVLTF
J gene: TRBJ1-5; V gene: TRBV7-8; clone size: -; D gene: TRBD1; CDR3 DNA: TGTGCCAGCAGCCCCGAGGACAGGCGCGGAGGTCAGCCCCAGCATTTT; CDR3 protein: CASSPEDRRGGQPQHF
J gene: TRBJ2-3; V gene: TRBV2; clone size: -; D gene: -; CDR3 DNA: TGTGCCAGCAATGTCGGGATGGGCACAGATACGCAGTATTTT; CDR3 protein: CASNVGMGTDTQYF
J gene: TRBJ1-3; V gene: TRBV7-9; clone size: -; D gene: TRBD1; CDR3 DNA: TGTGCCAGCAGCCAACGGACAGGGTCCTTCTTCTCTGGAAACACCATATATTTT; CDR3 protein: CASSQRTGSFFSGNTIYF
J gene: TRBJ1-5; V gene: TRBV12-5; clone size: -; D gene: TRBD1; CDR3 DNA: TGTGCTAGTGGTGAACAGGGGGCGAGCAATCAGCCCCAGCATTTT; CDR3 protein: CASGEQGASNQPQHF
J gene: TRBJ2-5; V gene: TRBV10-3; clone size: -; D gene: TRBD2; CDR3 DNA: TGTGCCATCAGTCAGACTAGCGGGAGCGAGACCCAGTACTTC; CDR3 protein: CAISQTSGSETQYF
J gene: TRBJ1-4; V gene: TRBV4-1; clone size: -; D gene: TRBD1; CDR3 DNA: TGCGCCAGCAAGGACAGGGTCGTGACTAATGAAAAACTGTTTTTT; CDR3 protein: CASKDRVVTNEKLFF
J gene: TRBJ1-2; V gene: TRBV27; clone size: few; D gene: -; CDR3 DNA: TGTGCCAGCAGTTTTAGGCGGGCAGATTACTCCTATGGCTACACCTTC; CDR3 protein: CASSFRRADYSYGYTF
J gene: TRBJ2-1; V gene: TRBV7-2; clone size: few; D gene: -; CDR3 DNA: TGTGCCAGCAGCTTAGTCGTCCAGAACAATGAGCAGTTCTTC; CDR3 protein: CASSLVVQNNEQFF
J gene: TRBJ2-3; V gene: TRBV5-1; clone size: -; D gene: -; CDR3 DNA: TGCGCCAGCAGCTTATTGACAGCCATGGATACGCAGTATTTT; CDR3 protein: CASSLLTAMDTQYF
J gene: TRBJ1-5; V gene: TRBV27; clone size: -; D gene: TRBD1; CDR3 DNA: TGTGCCAGCAGTTATTCCAGGGGGGACGGTCAGCCCCAGCATTTT; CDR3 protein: CASSYSRGDGQPQHF
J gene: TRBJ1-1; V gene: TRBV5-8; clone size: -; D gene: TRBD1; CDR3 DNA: TGTGCCAGCAGCTTCCGGGACAGGGGAGCTTTCTTT; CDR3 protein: CASSFRDRGAFF
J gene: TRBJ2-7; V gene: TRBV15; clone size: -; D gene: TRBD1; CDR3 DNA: TGTGCCACCAGCAGCGCCACAGGGGGGTACGAGCAGTACTTC; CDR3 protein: CATSSATGGYEQYF
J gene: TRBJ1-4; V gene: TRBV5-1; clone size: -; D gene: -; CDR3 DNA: TGCGCCAGCAGCTTGGAGGGGGGGCCGGGTGAAAAACTGTTTTTT; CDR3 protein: CASSLEGGPGEKLFF
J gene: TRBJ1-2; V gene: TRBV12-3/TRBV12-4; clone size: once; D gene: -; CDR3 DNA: TGTGCCAGCAGTTTTGGGGGCGGGCTTGGCTACACCTTC; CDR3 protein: CASSFGGGLGYTF
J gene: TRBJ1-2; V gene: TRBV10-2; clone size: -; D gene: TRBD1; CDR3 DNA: TGCGCCAGCAGTGAATGGGACAGCGTACTCGTCCATGGCTACACCTTC; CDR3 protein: CASSEWDSVLVHGYTF
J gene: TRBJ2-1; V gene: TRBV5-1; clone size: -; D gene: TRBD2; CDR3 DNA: TGCGCCAGCAGCTTGGAGGGACTAGGGACCATTGATGAGCAGTTCTTC; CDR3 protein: CASSLEGLGTIDEQFF
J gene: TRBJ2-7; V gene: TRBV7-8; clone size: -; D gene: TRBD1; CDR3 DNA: TGTGCCAGCAGCCCAGACAGGGGGAGGTCCGAGCAGTACTTC; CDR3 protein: CASSPDRGRSEQYF
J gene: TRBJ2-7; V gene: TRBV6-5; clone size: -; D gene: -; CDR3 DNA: TGTGCCAGCAGCGACAGGTACGAGCAGTACTTC; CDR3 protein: CASSDRYEQYF
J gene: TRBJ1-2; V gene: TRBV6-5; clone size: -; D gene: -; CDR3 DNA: TGTGCCAGCACTGCGGGGCTCACCTACAACTATGGCTACACCTTC; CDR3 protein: CASTAGLTYNYGYTF
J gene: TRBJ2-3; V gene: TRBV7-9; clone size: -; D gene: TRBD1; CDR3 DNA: TGTGCCAGCAGCTTAGGACAGGGATCCCGTGCTAGCACAGATACGCAGTATTTT; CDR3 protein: CASSLGQGSRASTDTQYF
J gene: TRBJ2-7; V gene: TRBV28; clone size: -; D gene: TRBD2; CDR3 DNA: TGTGCCAGCAGTTTAACCCTAGCGGGGGCCTCCTACGAGCAGTACTTC; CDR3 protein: CASSLTLAGASYEQYF
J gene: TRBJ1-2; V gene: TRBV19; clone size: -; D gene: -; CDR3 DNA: TGTGCCAGTAGACTGACAGGACTTGGCTACACCTTC; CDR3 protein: CASRLTGLGYTF
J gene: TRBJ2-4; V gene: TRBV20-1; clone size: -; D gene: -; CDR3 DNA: TGCAGTGCGAGCCCTCGGACAGTTGAGTACTTC; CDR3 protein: CSASPRTVEYF
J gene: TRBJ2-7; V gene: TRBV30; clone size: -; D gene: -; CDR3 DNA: TGTGCCTGGAAGCGAGCGTACGAGCAGTACTTC; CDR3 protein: CAWKRAYEQYF
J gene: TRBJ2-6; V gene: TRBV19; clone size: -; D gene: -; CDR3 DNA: TGTGCCAGTAGCTTGAAGGACACCGGATCCTCTGGGGCCAACGTCCTGACTTTC; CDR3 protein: CASSLKDTGSSGANVLTF
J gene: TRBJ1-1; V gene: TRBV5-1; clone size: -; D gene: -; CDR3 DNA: TGCGCCAGCAGCCGGGGGGGACAAGTGAACACTGAAGCTTTCTTT; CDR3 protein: CASSRGGQVNTEAFF
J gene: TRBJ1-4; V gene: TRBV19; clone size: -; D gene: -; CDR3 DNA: TGTGCCAGCAGAGGAGGTGAAAAACTGTTTTTT; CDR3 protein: CASRGGEKLFF
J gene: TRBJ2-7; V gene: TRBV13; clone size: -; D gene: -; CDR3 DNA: TGTGCCAGCAGAATCAGGGTCGGCCCCTACGAGCAGTACTTC; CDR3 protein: CASRIRVGPYEQYF
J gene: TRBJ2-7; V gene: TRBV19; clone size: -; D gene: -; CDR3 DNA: TGTGCCACTAAAAACGACAGGTACTCATACGAGCAGTACTTC; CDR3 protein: CATKNDRYSYEQYF
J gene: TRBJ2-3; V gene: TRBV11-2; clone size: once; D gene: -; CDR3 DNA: TGTGCCAGCAGCTTTATAGTAGCGGCCCGAGATACGCAGTATTTT; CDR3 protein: CASSFIVAARDTQYF
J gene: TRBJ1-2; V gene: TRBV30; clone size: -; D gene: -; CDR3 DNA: TGTGCCTGGAGTGTAGGGGTTTTGGGATATGGCTACACCTTC; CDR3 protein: CAWSVGVLGYGYTF
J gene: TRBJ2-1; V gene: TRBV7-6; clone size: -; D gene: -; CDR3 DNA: TGTGCCAGCAGCTTAGTAGGGGGGGACTATTACAATGAGCAGTTCTTC; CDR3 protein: CASSLVGGDYYNEQFF
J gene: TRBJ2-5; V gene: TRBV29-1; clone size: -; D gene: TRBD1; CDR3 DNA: TGCAGCGTTGCAGGGGGCCAAGAGACCCAGTACTTC; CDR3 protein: CSVAGGQETQYF
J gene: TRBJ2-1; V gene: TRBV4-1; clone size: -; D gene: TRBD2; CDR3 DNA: TGCGCCAGCAGCCAGATGACTAGCCCCTACAATGAGCAGTTCTTC; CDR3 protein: CASSQMTSPYNEQFF
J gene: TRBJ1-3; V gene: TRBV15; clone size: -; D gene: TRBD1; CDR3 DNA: TGTGCCACCAGCAGTAAGGACAGGGGGCTTGGAAACACCATATATTTT; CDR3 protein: CATSSKDRGLGNTIYF
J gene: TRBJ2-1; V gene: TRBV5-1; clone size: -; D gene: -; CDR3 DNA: TGCGCCAGCAGCTTGGACAGTAGGGGATTGGATGAGCAGTTCTTC; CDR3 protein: CASSLDSRGLDEQFF
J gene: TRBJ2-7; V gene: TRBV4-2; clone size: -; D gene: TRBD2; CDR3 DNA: TGTGCCAGCAGCCAAGAGTACACACTAGCGGGGGACTCCTACGAGCAGTACTTC; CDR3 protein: CASSQEYTLAGDSYEQYF
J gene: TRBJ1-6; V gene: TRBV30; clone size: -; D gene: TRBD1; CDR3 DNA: TGTGCACACAGGACAGGGTATAATTCACCCCTCCACTTT; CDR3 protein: CAHRTGYNSPLHF
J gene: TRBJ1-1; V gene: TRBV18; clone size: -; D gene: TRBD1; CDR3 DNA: TGTGCCAGCTCACCGGACAGGGAAGGCGAAGCTTTCTTT; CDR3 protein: CASSPDREGEAFF
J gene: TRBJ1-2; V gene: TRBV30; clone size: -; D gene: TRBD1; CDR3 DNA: TGTGCCTGGAAATACCGGGACAGGGGAGCCTATGGCTACACCTTC; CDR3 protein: CAWKYRDRGAYGYTF
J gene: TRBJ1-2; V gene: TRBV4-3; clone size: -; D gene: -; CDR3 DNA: TGCGCCAGCAGCCAAGGGGCATTGTTCTACTCTAACTATGGCTACACCTTC; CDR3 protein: CASSQGALFYSNYGYTF
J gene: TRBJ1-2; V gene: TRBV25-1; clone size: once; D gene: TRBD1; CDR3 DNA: TGTGCCAGCAGTAGAGGACAGGGCTATGGCTACACCTTC; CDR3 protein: CASSRGQGYGYTF
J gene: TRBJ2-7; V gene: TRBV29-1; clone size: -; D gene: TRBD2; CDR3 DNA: TGCAGCGTTGCGGGACTAGCGTCAGAGCAGTACTTC; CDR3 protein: CSVAGLASEQYF
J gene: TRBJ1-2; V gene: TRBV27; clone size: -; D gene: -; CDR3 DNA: TGTGCCAGCAGTTTATCTGGGCTAAACTATGGCTACACCTTC; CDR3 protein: CASSLSGLNYGYTF
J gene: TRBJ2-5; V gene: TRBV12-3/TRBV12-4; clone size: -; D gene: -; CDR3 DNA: TGTGCCAGCAGCGCCGGGGAGCAAGAGACCCAGTACTTC; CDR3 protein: CASSAGEQETQYF
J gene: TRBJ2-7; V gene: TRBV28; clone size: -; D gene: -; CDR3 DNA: TGTGCCAGCAGTGAGCTGGGGGAGGACGAGCAGTACTTC; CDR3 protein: CASSELGEDEQYF
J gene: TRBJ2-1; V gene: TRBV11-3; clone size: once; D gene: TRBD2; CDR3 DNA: TGTGCCAGCAGCCCGGGAGGGTGGTCCTACAATGAGCAGTTCTTC; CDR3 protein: CASSPGGWSYNEQFF
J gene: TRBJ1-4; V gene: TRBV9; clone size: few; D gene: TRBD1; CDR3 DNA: TGTGCCAGCAGCCCCCGGGACAGGGCGGCAACTAATGAAAAACTGTTTTTT; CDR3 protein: CASSPRDRAATNEKLFF
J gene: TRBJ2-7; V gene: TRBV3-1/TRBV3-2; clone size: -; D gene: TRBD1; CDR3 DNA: TGTGCCAGCGGACCGGGACAGGGTCACGAGCAGTACTTC; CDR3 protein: CASGPGQGHEQYF
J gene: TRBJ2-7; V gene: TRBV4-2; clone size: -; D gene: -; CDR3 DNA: TGTGCCAGCAGCCCCGAAGTGACACGGTCCTACGAGCAGTACTTC; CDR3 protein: CASSPEVTRSYEQYF
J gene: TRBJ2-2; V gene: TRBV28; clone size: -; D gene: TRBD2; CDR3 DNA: TGTGCCAGCAGTCCTACAGGCGCATGGCTAGCGGCGAACACCGGGGAGCTGTTTTTT; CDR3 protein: CASSPTGAWLAANTGELFF
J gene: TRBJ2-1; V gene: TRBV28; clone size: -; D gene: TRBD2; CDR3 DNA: TGTGCCAGCAGTTGGACCGGGACTATATACAATGAGCAGTTCTTC; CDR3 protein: CASSWTGTIYNEQFF